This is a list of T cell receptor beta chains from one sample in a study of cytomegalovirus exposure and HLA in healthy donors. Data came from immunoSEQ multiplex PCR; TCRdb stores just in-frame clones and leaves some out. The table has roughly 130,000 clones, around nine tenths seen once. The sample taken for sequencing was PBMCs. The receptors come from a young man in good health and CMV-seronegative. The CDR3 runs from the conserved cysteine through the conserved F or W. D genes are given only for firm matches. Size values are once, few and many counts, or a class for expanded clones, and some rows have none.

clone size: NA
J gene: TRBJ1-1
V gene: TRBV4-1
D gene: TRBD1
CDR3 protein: CASSQRQGFTEAFF
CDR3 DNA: TGCGCCAGCAGCCAAAGACAGGGGTTCACTGAAGCTTTCTTT

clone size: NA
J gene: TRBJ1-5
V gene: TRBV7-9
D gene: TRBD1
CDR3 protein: CASSSTGTGVSQPQHF
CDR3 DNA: TGTGCCAGCAGCTCTACCGGGACAGGGGTTTCTCAGCCCCAGCATTTT

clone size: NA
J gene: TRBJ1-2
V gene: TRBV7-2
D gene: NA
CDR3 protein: CASSLGASFNYGYTF
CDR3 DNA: TGTGCCAGCAGCTTAGGGGCAAGTTTTAACTATGGCTACACCTTC

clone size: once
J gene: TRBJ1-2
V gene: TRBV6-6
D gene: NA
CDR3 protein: CASSHREANGYTF
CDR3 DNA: TGTGCCAGCAGCCACCGGGAGGCTAATGGCTACACCTTC

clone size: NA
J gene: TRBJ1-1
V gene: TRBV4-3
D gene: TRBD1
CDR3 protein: CASSQGTGGQRGTEAFF
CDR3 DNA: TGCGCCAGCAGCCAGGGGACAGGAGGGCAGAGGGGCACTGAAGCTTTCTTT

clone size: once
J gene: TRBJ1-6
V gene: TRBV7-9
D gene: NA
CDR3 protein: CASSLEGEGSWWNSPLHF
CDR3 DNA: TGTGCCAGCAGCTTAGAGGGAGAAGGGTCGTGGTGGAATTCACCCCTCCACTTT

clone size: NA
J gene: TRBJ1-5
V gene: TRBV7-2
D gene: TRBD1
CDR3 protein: CASSLEGGGQPQHF
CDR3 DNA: TGTGCCAGCAGCTTAGAAGGGGGCGGTCAGCCCCAGCATTTT

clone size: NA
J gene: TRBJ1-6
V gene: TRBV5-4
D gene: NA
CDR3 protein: CASSRRARETNSPLHF
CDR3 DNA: TGTGCCAGCAGCCGAAGAGCCAGGGAAACTAATTCACCCCTCCACTTT

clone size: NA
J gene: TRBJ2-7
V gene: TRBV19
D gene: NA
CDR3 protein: CASRGLSYEQYF
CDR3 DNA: TGTGCCAGTAGGGGACTGTCCTACGAGCAGTACTTC

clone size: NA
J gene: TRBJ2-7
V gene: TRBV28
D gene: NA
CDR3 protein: CASRDTSTIEQYF
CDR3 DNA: TGTGCCAGCAGGGACACATCCACTATAGAGCAGTACTTC

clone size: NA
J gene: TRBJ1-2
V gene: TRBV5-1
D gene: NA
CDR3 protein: CASSPSPGKGRGYTF
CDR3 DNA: TGCGCCAGCAGCCCATCCCCGGGGAAAGGAAGGGGCTACACCTTC

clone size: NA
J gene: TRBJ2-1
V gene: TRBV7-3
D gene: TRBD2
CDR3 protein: CASSNLAGGQINEQFF
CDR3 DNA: TGTGCCAGCAGCAACCTAGCGGGGGGCCAAATCAATGAGCAGTTCTTC

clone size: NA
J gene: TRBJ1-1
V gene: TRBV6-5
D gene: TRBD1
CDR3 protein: CASSYLGTGVTEAFF
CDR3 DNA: TGTGCCAGCAGTTACCTAGGGACAGGGGTCACTGAAGCTTTCTTT

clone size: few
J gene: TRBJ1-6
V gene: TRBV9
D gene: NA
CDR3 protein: CASSSRGSGSPLHF
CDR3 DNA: TGTGCCAGCAGCTCCAGGGGAAGCGGATCACCCCTCCACTTT

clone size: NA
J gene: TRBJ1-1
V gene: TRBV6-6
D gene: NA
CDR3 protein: CASTHGNTEAFF
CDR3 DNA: TGTGCCAGCACCCACGGGAACACTGAAGCTTTCTTT

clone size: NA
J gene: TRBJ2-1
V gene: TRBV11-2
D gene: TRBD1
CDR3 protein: CASSLVPGQGHNEQFF
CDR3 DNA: TGTGCCAGCAGCTTAGTCCCGGGACAGGGGCACAATGAGCAGTTCTTC

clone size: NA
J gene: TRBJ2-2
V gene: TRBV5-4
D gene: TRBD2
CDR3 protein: CASSRELAGANTGELFF
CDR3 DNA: TGTGCCAGCAGCCGAGAGCTAGCGGGGGCGAACACCGGGGAGCTGTTTTTT

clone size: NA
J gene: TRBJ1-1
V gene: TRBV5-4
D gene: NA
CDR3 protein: CASSLGGTGLNTEAFF
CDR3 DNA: TGTGCCAGCAGCTTGGGGGGAACAGGGCTGAACACTGAAGCTTTCTTT

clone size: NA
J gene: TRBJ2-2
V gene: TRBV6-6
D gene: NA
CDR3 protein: CASRFIELTGELFF
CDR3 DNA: TGTGCCAGCAGGTTTATCGAGTTAACCGGGGAGCTGTTTTTT

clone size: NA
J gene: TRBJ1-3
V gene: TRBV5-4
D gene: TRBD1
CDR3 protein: CASSLPNRGSSGNTIYF
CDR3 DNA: TGTGCCAGCAGCTTGCCAAACAGGGGGTCATCTGGAAACACCATATATTTT

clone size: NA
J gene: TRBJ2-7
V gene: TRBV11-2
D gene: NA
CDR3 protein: CASSLERARALSYEQYF
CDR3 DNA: TGTGCCAGCAGCTTAGAAAGGGCCAGGGCCCTTTCCTACGAGCAGTACTTC

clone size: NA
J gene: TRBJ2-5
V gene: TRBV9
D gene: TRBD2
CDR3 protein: CASSVGLAGEMYQETQYF
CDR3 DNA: TGTGCCAGCAGCGTAGGTTTAGCGGGGGAGATGTACCAAGAGACCCAGTACTTC

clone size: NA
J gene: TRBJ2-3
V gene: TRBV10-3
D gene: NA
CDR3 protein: CAIRDLGRGHRDTQYF
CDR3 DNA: TGTGCCATCAGAGATCTCGGGCGGGGGCACAGGGATACGCAGTATTTT

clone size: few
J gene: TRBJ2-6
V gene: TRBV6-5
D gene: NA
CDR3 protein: CASRTHRTGANVLTF
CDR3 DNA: TGTGCCAGCAGAACCCACAGGACTGGGGCCAACGTCCTGACTTTC

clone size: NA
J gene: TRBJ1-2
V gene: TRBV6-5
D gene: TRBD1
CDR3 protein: CASSYQGAHGYTF
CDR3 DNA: TGTGCCAGCAGTTACCAGGGGGCGCATGGCTACACCTTC

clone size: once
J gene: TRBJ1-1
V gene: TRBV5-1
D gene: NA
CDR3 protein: CASSLRRGTEAFF
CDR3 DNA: TGCGCCAGCAGCTTGAGGAGAGGCACTGAAGCTTTCTTT

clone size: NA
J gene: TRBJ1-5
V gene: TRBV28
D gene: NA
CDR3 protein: CASSFPGNQPQHF
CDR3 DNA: TGTGCCAGCAGTTTCCCAGGTAATCAGCCCCAGCATTTT

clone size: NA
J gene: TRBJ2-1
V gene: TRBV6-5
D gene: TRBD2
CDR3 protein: CASSYFMGGSYNEQFF
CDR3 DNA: TGTGCCAGCAGTTACTTTATGGGGGGGAGCTACAATGAGCAGTTCTTC

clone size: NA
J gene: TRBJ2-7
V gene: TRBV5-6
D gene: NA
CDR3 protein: CASSSSTAYEQYF
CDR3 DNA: TGTGCCAGCAGCTCATCGACAGCCTACGAGCAGTACTTC